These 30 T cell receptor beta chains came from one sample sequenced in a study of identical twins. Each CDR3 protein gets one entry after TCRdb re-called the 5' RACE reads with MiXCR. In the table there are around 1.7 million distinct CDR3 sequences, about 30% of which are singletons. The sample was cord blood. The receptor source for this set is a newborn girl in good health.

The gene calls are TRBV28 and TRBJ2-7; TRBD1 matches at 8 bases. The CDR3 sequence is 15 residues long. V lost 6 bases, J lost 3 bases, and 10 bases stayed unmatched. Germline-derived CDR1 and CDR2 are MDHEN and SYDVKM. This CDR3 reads CASRTAGTGFYEQYF. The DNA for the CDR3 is TGTGCCAGCAGAACGGCCGGGACAGGCTTCTACGAGCAGTACTTC.

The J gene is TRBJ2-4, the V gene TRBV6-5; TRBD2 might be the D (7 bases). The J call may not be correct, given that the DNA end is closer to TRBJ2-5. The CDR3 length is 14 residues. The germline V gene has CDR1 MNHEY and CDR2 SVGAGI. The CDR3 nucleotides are TGTGCCAGCACCCCGAGGGGGGGTGGGGAGACCCAGTACTTC. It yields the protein CASTPRGGGETQYF.

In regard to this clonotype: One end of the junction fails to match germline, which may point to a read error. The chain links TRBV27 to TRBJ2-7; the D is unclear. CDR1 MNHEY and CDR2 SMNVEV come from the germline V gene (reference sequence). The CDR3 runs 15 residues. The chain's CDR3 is CASSLKETPIYELYF. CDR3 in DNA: TGTGCCAGCAGTTTAAAAGAGACTCCGATCTACGAGCTGTACTTC.

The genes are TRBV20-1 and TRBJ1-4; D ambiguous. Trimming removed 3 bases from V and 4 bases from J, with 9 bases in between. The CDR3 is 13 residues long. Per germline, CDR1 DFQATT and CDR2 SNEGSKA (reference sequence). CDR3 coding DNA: TGCAGTGCTAGTCCCGCCCTTAATGAAAAACTGTTTTTT. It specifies CSASPALNEKLFF.

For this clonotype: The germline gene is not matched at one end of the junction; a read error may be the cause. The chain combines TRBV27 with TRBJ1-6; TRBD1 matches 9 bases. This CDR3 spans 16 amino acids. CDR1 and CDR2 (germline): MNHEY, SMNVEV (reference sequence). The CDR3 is CASTLRRGTGTSPPHF. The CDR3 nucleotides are TGTGCCAGCACTTTGAGAAGGGGGACAGGGACTTCACCCCCCCACTTT.

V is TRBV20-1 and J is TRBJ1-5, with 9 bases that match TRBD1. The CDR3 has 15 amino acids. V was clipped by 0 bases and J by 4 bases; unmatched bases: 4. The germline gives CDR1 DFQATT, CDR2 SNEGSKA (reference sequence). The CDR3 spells CSARDSDRGNQPQHF. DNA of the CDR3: TGCAGTGCTAGAGACTCGGACAGGGGAAATCAGCCCCAGCATTTT.

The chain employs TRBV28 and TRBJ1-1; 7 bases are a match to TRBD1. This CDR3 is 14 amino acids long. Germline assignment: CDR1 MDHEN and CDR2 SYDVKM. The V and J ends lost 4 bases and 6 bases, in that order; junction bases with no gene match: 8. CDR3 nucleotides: TGTGCCAGCAGTTCCCCACAGGGGTTTTCTGAAGCTTTCTTT. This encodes CASSSPQGFSEAFF.

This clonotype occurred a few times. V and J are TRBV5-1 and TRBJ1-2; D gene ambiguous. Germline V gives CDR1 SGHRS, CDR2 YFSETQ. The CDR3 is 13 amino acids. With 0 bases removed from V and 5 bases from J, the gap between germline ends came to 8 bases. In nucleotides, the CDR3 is TGCGCCAGCAGCTTGGTTCCAGAGTATGGCTACACCTTC. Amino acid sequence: CASSLVPEYGYTF.

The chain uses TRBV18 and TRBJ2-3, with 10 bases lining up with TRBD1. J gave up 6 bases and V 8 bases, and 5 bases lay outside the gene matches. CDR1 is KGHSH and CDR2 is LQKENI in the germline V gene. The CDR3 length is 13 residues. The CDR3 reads CASAGQGRDTQYF. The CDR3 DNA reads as TGTGCCAGCGCGGGACAGGGGAGGGATACGCAGTATTTT.

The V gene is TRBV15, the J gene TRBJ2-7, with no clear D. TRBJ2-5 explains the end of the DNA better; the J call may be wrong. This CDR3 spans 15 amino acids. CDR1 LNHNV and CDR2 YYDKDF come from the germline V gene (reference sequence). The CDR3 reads CATSRDRATPETQYF. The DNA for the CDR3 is TGTGCCACCAGCAGAGATCGTGCTACTCCAGAGACCCAGTACTTC.

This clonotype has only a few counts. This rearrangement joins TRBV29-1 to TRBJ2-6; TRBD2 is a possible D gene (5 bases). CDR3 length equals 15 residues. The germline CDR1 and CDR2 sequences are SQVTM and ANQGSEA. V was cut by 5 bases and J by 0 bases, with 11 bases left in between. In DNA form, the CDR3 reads TGCAGCGTTCGTACGGGAATCTCTGGGGCCAACGTCCTGACTTTC. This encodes CSVRTGISGANVLTF.

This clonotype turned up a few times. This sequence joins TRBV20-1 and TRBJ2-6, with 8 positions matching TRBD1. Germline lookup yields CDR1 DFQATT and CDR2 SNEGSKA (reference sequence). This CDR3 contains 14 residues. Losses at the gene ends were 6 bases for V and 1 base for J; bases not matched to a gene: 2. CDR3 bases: TGCAGTGCAGACAGGGGTTCTGGGGCCAACGTCCTGACTTTC. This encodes CSADRGSGANVLTF.

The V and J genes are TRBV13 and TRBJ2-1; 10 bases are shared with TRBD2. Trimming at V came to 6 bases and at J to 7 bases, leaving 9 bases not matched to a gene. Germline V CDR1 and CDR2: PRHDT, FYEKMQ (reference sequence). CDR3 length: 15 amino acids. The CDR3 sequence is CASRPSGGALNEQFF. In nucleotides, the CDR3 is TGTGCCAGCAGGCCAAGCGGGGGGGCCCTAAATGAGCAGTTCTTC.

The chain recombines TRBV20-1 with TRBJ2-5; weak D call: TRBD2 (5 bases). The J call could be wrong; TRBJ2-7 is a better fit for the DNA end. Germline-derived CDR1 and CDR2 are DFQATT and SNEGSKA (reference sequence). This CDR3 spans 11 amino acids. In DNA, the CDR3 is TGCAGCGCCGGGATCGGGTGCGAGCAGTACTTC. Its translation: CSAGIGCEQYF.

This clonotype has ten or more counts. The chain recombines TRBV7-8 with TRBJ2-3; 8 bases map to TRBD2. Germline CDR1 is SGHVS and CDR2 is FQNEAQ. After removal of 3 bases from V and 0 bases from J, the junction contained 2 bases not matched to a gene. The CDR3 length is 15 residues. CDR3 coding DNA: TGTGCCAGCAGCTTTAGCGGGGTGAGCACAGATACGCAGTATTTT. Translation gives CASSFSGVSTDTQYF. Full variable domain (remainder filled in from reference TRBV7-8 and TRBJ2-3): GAGVSQSPRYKVAKRGQDVALRCDPISGHVSLFWYQQALGQGPEFLTYFQNEAQLDKSGLPSDRFFAERPEGSVSTLKIQRTQQEDSAVYLCASSFSGVSTDTQYFGPGTRLTVL.

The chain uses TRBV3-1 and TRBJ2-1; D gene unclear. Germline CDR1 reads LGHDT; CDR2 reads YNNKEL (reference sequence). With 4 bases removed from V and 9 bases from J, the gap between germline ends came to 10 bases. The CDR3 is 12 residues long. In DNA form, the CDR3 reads TGTGCCAGCAGCCCCCGGTGGGCTGAGCAGTTCTTC. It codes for CASSPRWAEQFF.

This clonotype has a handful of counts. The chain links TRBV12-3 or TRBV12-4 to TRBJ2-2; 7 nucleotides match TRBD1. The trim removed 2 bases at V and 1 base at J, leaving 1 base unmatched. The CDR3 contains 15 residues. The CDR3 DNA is TGTGCCAGCAGTTTATACAGGGGGAACACCGGGGAGCTGTTTTTT. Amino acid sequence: CASSLYRGNTGELFF.

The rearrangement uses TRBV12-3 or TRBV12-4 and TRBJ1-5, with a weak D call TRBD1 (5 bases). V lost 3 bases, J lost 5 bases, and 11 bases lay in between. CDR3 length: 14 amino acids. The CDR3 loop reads CASSLRGLYQPQHF. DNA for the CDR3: TGTGCCAGCAGTTTGAGGGGCCTCTATCAGCCCCAGCATTTT.

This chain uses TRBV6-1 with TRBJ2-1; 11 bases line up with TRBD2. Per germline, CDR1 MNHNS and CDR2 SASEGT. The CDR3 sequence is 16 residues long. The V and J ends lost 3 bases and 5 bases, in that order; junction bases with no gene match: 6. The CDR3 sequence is CASSEILAGENNEQFF. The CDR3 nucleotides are TGTGCCAGCAGTGAGATACTAGCGGGAGAAAACAATGAGCAGTTCTTC.

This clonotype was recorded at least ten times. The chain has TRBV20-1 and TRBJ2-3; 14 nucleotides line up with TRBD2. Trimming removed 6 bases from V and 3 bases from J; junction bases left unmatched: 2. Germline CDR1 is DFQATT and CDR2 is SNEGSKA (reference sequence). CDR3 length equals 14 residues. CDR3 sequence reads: CSARTSGRTDTQYF. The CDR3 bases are TGCAGTGCCCGGACTAGCGGGAGGACAGATACGCAGTATTTT.

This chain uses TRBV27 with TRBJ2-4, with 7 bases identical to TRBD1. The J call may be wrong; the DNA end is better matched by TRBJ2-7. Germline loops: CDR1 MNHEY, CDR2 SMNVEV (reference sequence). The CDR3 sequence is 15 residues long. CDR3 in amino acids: CASSGRQGLPYEQYF. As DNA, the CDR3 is TGTGCCAGCAGTGGGAGACAGGGTCTCCCCTACGAGCAGTACTTC.

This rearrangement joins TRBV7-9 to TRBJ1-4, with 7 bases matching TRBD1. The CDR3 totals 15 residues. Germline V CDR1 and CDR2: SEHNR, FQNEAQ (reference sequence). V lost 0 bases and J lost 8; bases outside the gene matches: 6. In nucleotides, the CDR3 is TGTGCCAGCAGCTTAGCCCAGTCCAGGGGGGAAAAACTGTTTTTT. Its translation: CASSLAQSRGEKLFF.

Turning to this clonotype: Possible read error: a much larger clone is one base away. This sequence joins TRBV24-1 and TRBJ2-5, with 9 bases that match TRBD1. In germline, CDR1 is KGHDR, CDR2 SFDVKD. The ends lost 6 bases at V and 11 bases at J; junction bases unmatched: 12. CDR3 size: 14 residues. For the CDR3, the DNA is TGTGCCACCAGTACAGGGGGCGCGGTGGATGAGCAGTACTTC. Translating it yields CATSTGGAVDEQYF.

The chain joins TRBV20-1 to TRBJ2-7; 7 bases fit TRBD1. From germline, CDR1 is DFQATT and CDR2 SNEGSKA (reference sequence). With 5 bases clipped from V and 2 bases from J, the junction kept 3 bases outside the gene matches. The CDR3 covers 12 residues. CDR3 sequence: CSAEGQPYEQYF. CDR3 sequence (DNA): TGCAGTGCTGAGGGACAGCCCTACGAGCAGTACTTC.

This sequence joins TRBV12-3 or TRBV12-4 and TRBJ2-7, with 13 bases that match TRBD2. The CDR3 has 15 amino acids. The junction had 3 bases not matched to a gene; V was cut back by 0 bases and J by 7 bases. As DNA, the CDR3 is TGTGCCAGCAGTTTAGCGACTAGCGGGAGGAGGGAGCAGTACTTC. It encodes CASSLATSGRREQYF.

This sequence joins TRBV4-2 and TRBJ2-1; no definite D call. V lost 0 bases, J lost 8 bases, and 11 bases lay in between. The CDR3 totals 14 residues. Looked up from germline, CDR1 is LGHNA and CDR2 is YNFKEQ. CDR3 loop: CASSQDLFVYEQFF. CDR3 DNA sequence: TGTGCCAGCAGCCAAGACTTATTCGTCTATGAGCAGTTCTTC.

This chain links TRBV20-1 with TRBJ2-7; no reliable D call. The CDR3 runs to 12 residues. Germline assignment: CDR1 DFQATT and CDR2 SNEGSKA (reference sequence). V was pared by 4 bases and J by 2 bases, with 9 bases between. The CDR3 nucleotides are TGCAGTGCTACCTCCCGCGCCTACGAGCAGTACTTC. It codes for CSATSRAYEQYF.

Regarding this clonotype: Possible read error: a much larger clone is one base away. This chain's CDR3 is CGARDRSSYNSPLHF. The CDR3 nucleotides read TGCGGTGCTAGAGACAGGAGCTCCTATAATTCACCCCTCCACTTT. The chain recombines TRBV20-1 with TRBJ1-6, with D possibly being TRBD1 (6 bases). The CDR3 length is 15 residues. Per germline, CDR1 DFQATT and CDR2 SNEGSKA (reference sequence).

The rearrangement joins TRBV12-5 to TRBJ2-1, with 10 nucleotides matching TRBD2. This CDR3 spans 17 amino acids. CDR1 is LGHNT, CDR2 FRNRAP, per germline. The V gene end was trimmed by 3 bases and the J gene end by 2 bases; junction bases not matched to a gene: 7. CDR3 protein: CASGLDISGRPYNEQFF. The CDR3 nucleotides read TGTGCTAGTGGTTTAGATATTAGCGGGAGGCCCTACAATGAGCAGTTCTTC.

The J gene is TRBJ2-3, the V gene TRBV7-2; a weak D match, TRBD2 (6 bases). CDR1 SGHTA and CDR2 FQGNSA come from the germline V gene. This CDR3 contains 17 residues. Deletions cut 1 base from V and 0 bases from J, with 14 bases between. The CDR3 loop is CASSLVVRGASTDTQYF. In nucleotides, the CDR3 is TGTGCCAGCAGCTTAGTGGTTCGCGGGGCTAGCACAGATACGCAGTATTTT.